These 21 T cell receptor beta chains came from one sample sequenced in a study of stem cell transplantation in POMP-related autoinflammatory disease (dated by TCRdb to about 2021). This specimen's time point label, per the study, means: after hematopoietic stem cell transplant. Library method: the immunoSEQ multiplex PCR assay. Not all clones reach the TCRdb copy of this immuneACCESS table, which keeps in-frame sequences only. Checked studies attribute under half of the gap to unresolved V genes and leave the rest unexplained. The sample yields about 8,600 clones; approximately 85% were counted once. The top ten clonotypes cover over 10% of the sample. The sequencing used CD8+ T cells from PBMCs, collected after stem cell transplantation. The receptor set was obtained from a human patient with POMP-related autoinflammation and immune dysregulation (PRAID). Some T cells may derive from the graft donor when a transplant has been performed.

The V call is TRBV28, the J call TRBJ2-7; weak D call: TRBD1 (6 bases). Trimming left V 1 base short and J 2 bases short, with 18 bases between. CDR1 and CDR2 (germline): MDHEN, SYDVKM. This CDR3 comprises 17 residues. CDR3 sequence: CASSLLRHPTGTYEQYV. Written as DNA, the CDR3 is TGTGCCAGCAGTTTATTAAGGCACCCGACAGGAACCTACGAGCAGTACGTC.

This clone was picked up a small number of times. The V call is TRBV5-4, the J call TRBJ1-2; possibly TRBD1 for D (5 bases). In germline, CDR1 is SGHNT, CDR2 YYREEE (reference sequence). The CDR3 loop spans 17 amino acids. V shed 1 base and J shed 1 base, with 17 bases lying between them. The CDR3 protein is CASSLSALSRDNYGYTF. Here the CDR3 DNA reads TGTGCCAGCAGCTTGTCCGCTCTGAGCAGGGATAACTATGGCTACACCTTC.

This sequence joins TRBV19 and TRBJ2-1; 7 bases are a match to TRBD1. The V gene end was trimmed by 2 bases and the J gene end by 1 base; junction bases not matched to a gene: 5. CDR3 length: 16 residues. Germline-derived CDR1 and CDR2 are LNHDA and SQIVND (reference sequence). The CDR3 DNA reads TGTGCCAGTAGTATACGGGTGACAGGGTCCTACAATGAGCAGTTCTTC. Amino acids: CASSIRVTGSYNEQFF.

The rearrangement joins TRBV27 to TRBJ1-5; 9 bases line up with TRBD1. The V segment lost 6 bases and the J segment 4 bases; nucleotides outside the gene matches: 7. Germline V gene data show CDR1 as MNHEY and CDR2 as SMNVEV (reference sequence). The CDR3 runs 15 residues. CDR3 nucleotides: TGTGCCAGCAGAAGAACAGGGGGCATTAATCAGCCCCAGCATTTT. It translates to CASRRTGGINQPQHF.

The V and J genes are TRBV7-6 and TRBJ2-2; 7 positions match TRBD1. Per the germline V gene, CDR1 is SGHVS and CDR2 is FNYEAQ. This CDR3 is 15 amino acids long. J lost 1 base, V lost 5 bases, and 4 bases had no gene match. The CDR3 protein is CASSGDRVNTGELFF. The CDR3 coding sequence is TGTGCCAGCAGCGGAGACAGGGTGAACACCGGGGAGCTGTTTTTT. The whole variable domain, remainder taken from reference TRBV7-6 and TRBJ2-2, is GAGVSQSPRYKVTKRGQDVALRCDPISGHVSLYWYRQALGQGPEFLTYFNYEAQQDKSGLPNDRFSAERPEGSISTLTIQRTEQRDSAMYRCASSGDRVNTGELFFGEGSRLTVL.

The chain uses TRBV9 and TRBJ2-1, with D perhaps TRBD2 (6 bases). The germline V and J ends were trimmed by 0 bases and 10 bases, with 8 bases remaining between them. This CDR3 is built from 12 residues. Germline CDR1 SGDLS, CDR2 YYNGEE. The CDR3 coding sequence is TGTGCCAGCAGCGTAGATACTAGCGAGCAGTTCTTC. Encoded protein: CASSVDTSEQFF.

This clone showed up just once. This sequence joins TRBV19 and TRBJ2-3; no reliable D call. The CDR3 covers 12 residues. Germline V gene sequence: CDR1 LNHDA, CDR2 SQIVND (reference sequence). Deletions cut 3 bases from V and 6 bases from J, with 7 bases between. CDR3 residues: CASSMLEDTQYF. The DNA of the CDR3 is TGTGCCAGTAGTATGCTGGAGGATACGCAGTATTTT.

This chain connects TRBV7-8 to TRBJ2-1; 9 nucleotides line up with TRBD2. The germline CDR1 and CDR2 sequences are SGHVS and FQNEAQ. With V trimmed by 5 bases and J by 0 bases, 5 bases remained unmatched. The CDR3 loop spans 16 amino acids. CDR3: CASSLLAGVSYNEQFF. CDR3 bases: TGTGCCAGCAGCCTATTAGCGGGGGTCTCCTACAATGAGCAGTTCTTC.

The chain couples TRBV7-9 to TRBJ1-1; TRBD1 matches at 8 bases. The CDR3 is made up of 16 amino acids. The germline gives CDR1 SEHNR, CDR2 FQNEAQ (reference sequence). V lost 2 bases and J lost 0; bases outside the gene matches: 5. CDR3 coding DNA: TGTGCCAGCAGCTTAACGGGACAGGCGATGAACACTGAAGCTTTCTTT. Protein sequence: CASSLTGQAMNTEAFF.

J is TRBJ1-5 and V is TRBV7-8, with D perhaps matching TRBD1 (5 bases). CDR1 SGHVS and CDR2 FQNEAQ come from the germline V gene. The CDR3 totals 15 residues. V was shortened by 1 base and J by 4 bases, with 11 bases between the two germline ends. In DNA, the CDR3 is TGTGCCAGCAGCTTAGAGGCAGGGAGGAATCAGCCCCAGCATTTT. This encodes CASSLEAGRNQPQHF.

The CDR3, as DNA: TGTGCCAGCAGTTACGGACTAGCGGGAGAGGGTGAGACCCAGTACTTC. It translates to CASSYGLAGEGETQYF. This chain joins TRBV5-5 and TRBJ2-5; 13 bases match TRBD2. Unmatched junction bases numbered 9, after V lost 5 bases and J lost 5 bases. The CDR3 extends over 16 amino acids. Germline CDR1 and CDR2: SGHKS and YYEKEE (reference sequence).

J is TRBJ2-1 and V is TRBV4-1; a weak D match, TRBD2 (6 bases). The CDR3 has 16 amino acids. V lost 0 bases and J lost 2, with 11 bases in between. Germline V CDR1 and CDR2: MGHRA, YSYEKL. As DNA, the CDR3 is TGCGCCAGCAGCCAAGATGGTGGAGGGCCCTACAATGAGCAGTTCTTC. Protein: CASSQDGGGPYNEQFF.

The chain is built from TRBV19 and TRBJ2-7; D perhaps matches TRBD1 (5 bases). The length of the CDR3 is 16 residues. Germline CDR1 reads LNHDA; CDR2 reads SQIVND (reference sequence). V was clipped by 3 bases and J by 0 bases, with 15 bases between them. CDR3 residues: CASSMGPRQSSYEQYV. CDR3 sequence (DNA): TGTGCCAGTAGTATGGGTCCGAGACAGAGCTCCTACGAGCAGTACGTC.

The J gene is TRBJ1-3, the V gene TRBV6-5; the D gene is possibly TRBD1 (5 bases). The CDR3 runs to 16 residues. The V gene's germline CDR1 is MNHEY and CDR2 SVGAGI. V gave up 4 bases and J gave up 0 bases, with 13 bases separating them. CDR3 sequence reads: CASSSTGAFSGNTIYF. The CDR3 DNA reads as TGTGCCAGCAGTTCTACAGGTGCCTTCTCTGGAAACACCATATATTTT.

This chain connects TRBV28 to TRBJ2-5, with TRBD2 matching over 7 bases. CDR1 and CDR2 (germline): MDHEN, SYDVKM. V shed 7 bases and J 2 bases; nucleotides not matched to a gene: 7. The CDR3 contains 14 residues. CDR3 sequence (DNA): TGTGCCAGCACCGAGCGGGACCCACAAGAGACCCAGTACTTC. Translated, it gives CASTERDPQETQYF.

The rearrangement links TRBV7-9 to TRBJ2-1; 7 bases match TRBD1. CDR1 is SEHNR and CDR2 is FQNEAQ in the germline V gene (reference sequence). V dropped 5 bases and J dropped 1; count of bases not matched to a gene: 8. The CDR3 contains 16 residues. For the CDR3, the DNA is TGTGCCAGCAGCCCTTGGGACAGTCGATCCTACAATGAGCAGTTCTTC. Translation: CASSPWDSRSYNEQFF.

The chain uses TRBV9 and TRBJ1-2; no definite D call. Germline CDR1 SGDLS, CDR2 YYNGEE. The V end was cut by 0 bases, the J end by 14 bases, with 11 bases between. This CDR3 is 11 amino acids long. CDR3 in amino acids: CASSVGARETF. The CDR3 DNA reads TGTGCCAGCAGCGTAGGAGCCCGGGAAACCTTC.

CDR3: CASSSVTVSNTGELFF. The CDR3 coding sequence is TGTGCCAGCAGTTCGGTGACCGTATCGAACACCGGGGAGCTGTTTTTT. This chain joins TRBV6-5 and TRBJ2-2; D remains ambiguous. The germline V gene has CDR1 MNHEY and CDR2 SVGAGI. The CDR3 has 16 residues. Trimming pared 4 bases from V and 0 bases from J, leaving 12 bases between.

The genes are TRBV11-3 and TRBJ2-5; D is uncertain. CDR1 is SGHNT, CDR2 YENEEA, per germline. V lost 0 bases and J lost 5, with 16 bases in between. The CDR3 is 16 residues long. This chain's CDR3 is CASSLDPVIVTETQYF. The DNA of the CDR3 is TGTGCCAGCAGCTTAGATCCGGTTATTGTTACGGAGACCCAGTACTTC. The full variable domain, rest sourced from reference TRBV11-3 and TRBJ2-5, is EAGVVQSPRYKIIEKKQPVAFWCNPISGHNTLYWYLQNLGQGPELLIRYENEEAVDDSQLPKDRFSAERLKGVDSTLKIQPAELGDSAVYLCASSLDPVIVTETQYFGPGTRLLVL.

V and J are TRBV12-3 or TRBV12-4 and TRBJ2-7; perhaps D is TRBD1 or TRBD2 (5 bases each). The CDR3 covers 13 residues. V was trimmed by 6 bases and J by 3 bases, leaving 12 bases between them. The CDR3 DNA reads TGTGCCAGCAGCTATGGGGGTGACTACGAGCAGTACGTC. This sequence encodes CASSYGGDYEQYV.

The chain employs TRBV7-9 and TRBJ1-5; the D is unclear. Trimming removed 1 base from V and 5 bases from J, with 3 bases in between. Germline CDR1 is SEHNR and CDR2 is FQNEAQ (reference sequence). This CDR3 comprises 12 residues. The CDR3 DNA is TGTGCCAGCAGCTTAGGGGATCAGCCCCAGCATTTT. Protein sequence: CASSLGDQPQHF. The full variable domain, its missing parts supplied by reference TRBV7-9 and TRBJ1-5, is DTGVSQNPRHKITKRGQNVTFRCDPISEHNRLYWYRQTLGQGPEFLTYFQNEAQLEKSRLLSDRFSAERPKGSFSTLEIQRTEQGDSAMYLCASSLGDQPQHFGDGTRLSIL.